This T cell receptor (beta chain) was sequenced during a study of cytomegalovirus exposure and HLA in healthy donors (dated by TCRdb to 2015 to 2018). Looking at the study overall: In an earlier analysis of roughly 590 of the donors, 276 Gb of sequence data and some 100 million unique TCR beta sequences from 150 million to 200 million T cells were reported. The study aimed to test whether cataloging public T cell receptors could reveal signatures of past pathogen exposure. The number of typed donors differed by locus: roughly 620-630 for A, B, C, DRB1 and DQB1; 522 for DQA1; 600 to 610 for DPA1; and around 490 for DPB1. HLA typing included class I and class II loci at four-digit resolution. A later analysis re-examined previously published TCR beta repertoires from around 670 donors and added high-resolution HLA genotyping to investigate patterns of TCR occurrence. Donor age, sex, ethnicity and CMV serostatus were compiled together with the repertoire data. A handful of DR-DQ haplotypes were handled as single units for association and clustering because linkage in the cohort was strong. An earlier analysis of 587 of the donors applied high-throughput TCR beta sequencing to assess whether each TCR beta V gene segment acted as functional or pseudogenic. Besides the first cohort of around 700 subjects, a separate validation cohort made up of 120 different subjects was used. All discovery cohort repertoires had been generated using a single sequencing platform. The study combined high-throughput TCR immunosequencing, statistical association of individual TCRs with disease status, and machine learning to predict cytomegalovirus infection status. Across approximately 400 genotyped donors of the cohort, an average of approximately 240,000 unique TCR beta nucleotide sequences per donor were sequenced, and approximately 17% of those sequences were non-productive. A later genetic analysis used genome-wide SNP genotypes for about 65% of the roughly 670 donors, treating that subset as a discovery cohort. In the later analysis, no new phenotypic data were used to find candidate immune exposures; instead, reliance was placed on TCR beta sequences and their occurrence across donors. The study profiled the T cell repertoires of hundreds of subjects by immunosequencing and related them to cytomegalovirus serostatus. Of the 398 genotyped donors, 75% to 85% were placed in the genetic ancestry cluster associated with self-reported Caucasian donors. An early release covering 550 to 700 HLA-typed donors comprised approximately 300 gigabases of sequencing data and tens of millions of unique TCR sequences. The paper's findings and limits, for the study overall: Roughly uniform sequencing depth across donors was assumed in presence/absence analyses, although this assumption may not hold. HLA typing was unavailable for some donors at each locus, so association tests used only the typed subset. In the study, about 150 TCR beta chains were listed as associated with cytomegalovirus. A further reported finding was that TCR beta sequences accurately predicted the HLA-A and HLA-B alleles for most subjects in the first cohort. A few of the identified cytomegalovirus-associated TCR beta chains were confirmed in vitro to be specific for cytomegalovirus antigens. This cohort had only TCR beta chains sequenced, and the lack of alpha or paired-chain data limited which features could be detected. When HLA alleles, especially DR and DQ, strongly co-occurred, attributing TCR associations to individual alleles was difficult. According to a later analysis, most CMV-associated TCR beta chains appeared to be HLA-restricted, and the HLA associations seemed to be driven largely by CMV exposure. Some IMGT-functional V segments, including TRBV6-2 and TRBV6-3, could not be distinguished by the 87-base-pair reads and were therefore excluded. In a later analysis, TCR association rates were found to vary across HLA loci, with the most associated TCRs seen for DRB1 alleles and the fewest for HLA-C alleles. A cluster of highly shared sequence variants was judged likely to represent a technical artifact of the sequencing pipeline. Immune exposure information for the cohort was limited to CMV serostatus. Most TCR sequences were seen in very few donors, while some public TCRs were found in many individuals. The classifier was reported to diagnose cytomegalovirus status with high specificity and sensitivity in both the original and validation cohorts. According to the authors, the approach could potentially be generalized to other disease states and immunological phenotypes. Correlated functional status among segregating V segments might reflect linkage disequilibrium, but an unknown experimental factor could not be ruled out. Compared with equally common non-associated chains, HLA-associated TCR beta chains in a later analysis were more clonally expanded and had lower generation probabilities. In an earlier analysis of roughly 500 of the donors, most TCR beta V segments appeared in productive rearrangements about 87% or about 30% of the time, broadly matching IMGT annotations. A later analysis reported that several top co-occurrence clusters appeared linked to parvovirus B19, influenza, CMV and Epstein-Barr virus. A later genetic analysis reported fewer N-insertions in productive TCRs among donors in an Asian-associated ancestry cluster than the roughly 640-donor mean. In a later analysis, 15,000 to 20,000 TCR beta sequences were associated with specific HLA alleles at a false discovery rate of 0.05. Because counts were too low, roughly 18 rarely observed V segments, including chromosome 9 orphons, were left out of the earlier analysis of a few hundred of the donors. V-gene and J-gene trimming of TCR beta chains was associated with a missense DCLRE1C variant in a later genetic analysis, and the association was replicated in an independent cohort.

Worth noting for this clone: The antigen this receptor binds is unknown. No base quality values were provided; no much bigger clone lies one nucleotide off.

The method was the immunoSEQ multiplex PCR assay. A mixture of 60 forward primers for TCR Vbeta segments and 13 reverse primers for TCR Jbeta segments was used in the multiplex PCR. The CDR3 region of rearranged TCR beta genes was amplified from genomic DNA by a multiplex PCR assay. The Illumina HiSeq System was used to sequence the amplified TCR beta libraries as 87-base-pair reads. Regarding the original processing steps: In a later analysis, around 80 million unique TCR beta chains were counted across the 650 to 750 repertoires, and around 10 million of these chains were shared by at least two donors. Raw reads were error-corrected and collapsed into unique sequences by a nearest-neighbor algorithm in which closely related sequences were merged to remove PCR and sequencing errors. To assign V, D and J gene segments, CDR3 sequences were aligned to IMGT reference sequences. Each retained sequence needed at least a six-nucleotide match to both a V gene segment and a J gene segment. A rearrangement counted as productive if the CDR3 had no stop codons and remained in frame with V and J, and every other rearrangement counted as non-productive. Following IMGT convention, CDR3 was defined as the stretch from the second conserved V-encoded cysteine to the conserved J-encoded phenylalanine. The earlier analysis of some 600 of the donors excluded sequences that lacked an unambiguous match to a single V gene segment. In an earlier analysis of 587 of the donors, V segments were called functional above 56.7% productive rearrangements and were called segregating when the between-donor standard deviation exceeded 5%. A statistical classification framework was built for diagnosing cytomegalovirus status from the catalog of TCR beta chain sequences. V and J gene assignment, in a later analysis, came from comparing TCR nucleotide sequences with IMGT/GENE-DB human TR gene sequences. A later analysis assigned CDR3 sequences and most-parsimonious VDJ recombination scenarios with the TCRdist pipeline. A later analysis defined each TCR beta chain by its CDR3 amino acid sequence plus V-gene family, and excluded reads lacking a unique V-gene family. A later analysis removed 600 or so highly shared, low-generation-probability nucleotide sequences to deal with suspected cross-contamination and a sequencing artifact. In a later analysis, a clonal expansion index for each public chain was calculated from normalized within-repertoire ranks of inferred template counts. In a later analysis, generation probabilities were computed using a VDJ recombination model fitted to out-of-frame rearrangements, and the results were checked against IGoR. A later analysis scored TCR-TCR, TCR-HLA and TCR-CMV co-occurrence with hypergeometric tests, applying a repertoire-size bias correction to TCR pairs. In a later analysis, false discovery rates were estimated by permuting HLA or CMV assignments 20 times. In a later analysis, co-occurring TCRs were grouped using DBSCAN, with TCRdist sequence similarity added in when clustering inside HLA-allele-positive subsets. Repertoires with fewer than 30,000 or more than 120,000 public chains, plus five repertoires with anomalous nucleotide sharing, were excluded from co-occurrence clustering. TCRdb re-hosts the immuneACCESS table, in-frame sequences only. Its copies lack some clones; in the studies checked, an unresolved V gene accounts for under half of them, and the cause for the rest is not known. For V, J and clone size, that table is used; D and trimming come from the DNA. In this sample the table shows more than 150,000 clones, about four fifths of which occur a single time. In total, the top ten clones hold 5% to 6% of the sample.

The junction shows trimming of 2 bases on V and 2 bases on J, plus 12 bases between the germline ends. From a lookup of the germline V gene, CDR1 and CDR2 are MDHEN and SYDVKM. Counted from cysteine to phenylalanine, this CDR3 has 15 amino acids. The only DNA kept is the CDR3, 45 bases in frame from the first base. In total, over 600 healthy bone marrow donors made up the cohort. At the time of sampling, all cohort members were nominally healthy, though unrecorded immune exposures were likely present. The donor tested CMV seropositive, placing the donor among the approximately 290 seropositive members of the cohort. Every donor gave a peripheral blood sample, and the peripheral blood mononuclear cells from that sample were used for TCR beta sequencing. Genomic DNA was extracted from the blood cell samples with the Qiagen DNeasy Blood Extraction Kit.

Rearrangement joined TRBV28 to TRBJ1-2; D gene: possibly TRBD1, on 6 matching bases. Sequences were obtained from PBMCs. This receptor was taken from a woman aged 30 to 39 in good health and CMV-seropositive. The DNA sequence is as follows: TGTGCCAGCAGTTTAGGAGGACAGACAAACTATGGCTACACCTTC. It encodes CASSLGGQTNYGYTF.